The 32 T cell receptor beta chains given below trace back to one sample, sequenced in a study of CD8 T cells in ankylosing spondylitis. TCRdb re-derived calls from the 5' RACE reads in MiXCR, one entry per CDR3 protein. The data hold 250,000 to 300,000 distinct CDR3 sequences, with approximately 20% observed a single time. Sequencing used blood, either unsorted or a sorted T cell fraction (not recorded which). These receptors originate from a male donor with ankylosing spondylitis or in good health (not recorded which).

CDR3 protein: CASRGGDLGDTQYF. The DNA for the CDR3 is TGTGCCAGCAGGGGGGGAGATCTGGGAGATACGCAGTATTTT. The chain has TRBV12-3 or TRBV12-4 and TRBJ2-3, with D perhaps TRBD2 (6 bases). Trimming removed 6 bases from V and 5 bases from J, with 15 bases in between. This CDR3 contains 14 residues.

This rearrangement joins TRBV20-1 to TRBJ1-3; no definite D call. V shed 6 bases and J shed 0 bases, with 12 bases lying between them. Germline lookup yields CDR1 DFQATT and CDR2 SNEGSKA (reference sequence). CDR3 length: 14 residues. The CDR3 DNA is TGCAGTGCAGCGGAGACACACTCTGGAAACACCATATATTTT. It is translated as CSAAETHSGNTIYF.

This clonotype was seen a handful of times. The gene calls are TRBV3-1 and TRBJ2-6, with D maybe TRBD2 (5 bases). The CDR3 runs 18 residues. V was shortened by 6 bases and J by 0 bases, with 18 bases between the two germline ends. Per the germline V gene, CDR1 is LGHDT and CDR2 is YNNKEL (reference sequence). For the CDR3, the DNA is TGTGCCAGCAGTTTCCACCTACTAGACCTCTCTGGGGCCAACGTCCTGACTTTC. Translated, it gives CASSFHLLDLSGANVLTF. Variable domain in full (rest from reference TRBV3-1 and TRBJ2-6): DTAVSQTPKYLVTQMGNDKSIKCEQNLGHDTMYWYKQDSKKFLKIMFSYNNKELIINETVPNRFSPKSPDKAHLNLHINSLELGDSAVYFCASSFHLLDLSGANVLTFGAGSRLTVL.

A few counts support this clonotype. V is TRBV6-5 and J is TRBJ2-3; 9 nucleotides line up with TRBD2. The CDR3 runs 19 residues. V lost 0 bases, J lost 1 base, and 11 bases stayed unmatched. CDR1 and CDR2 from the germline V gene are MNHEY and SVGAGI. The CDR3 here is CASSYSAFGAGGRTDTQYF. The DNA for the CDR3 is TGTGCCAGCAGTTACTCAGCCTTCGGAGCGGGGGGCCGCACAGATACGCAGTATTTT.

The V call is TRBV5-1, the J call TRBJ2-1; D not resolved. V was trimmed by 2 bases and J by 0 bases, leaving 12 bases between them. This CDR3 spans 16 amino acids. Looked up from germline, CDR1 is SGHRS and CDR2 is YFSETQ. The CDR3 is CASSFRTASSYNEQFF. Here the CDR3 DNA reads TGCGCCAGCAGCTTCCGGACCGCGAGCTCCTACAATGAGCAGTTCTTC.

Points on this clonotype: A much more abundant neighbour one base away suggests this may be a read error. The V gene is TRBV20-1, the J gene TRBJ1-4, with TRBD1 as a possible D gene (5 bases). CDR3 length: 13 amino acids. Germline CDR1 reads DFQATT; CDR2 reads SNEGSKA (reference sequence). The CDR3 sequence: CSARGTGNERLFF. The DNA of the CDR3 is TGCAGTGCTAGGGGGACTGGCAATGAAAGACTGTTTTTT.

This chain joins TRBV10-2 and TRBJ2-5; D is possibly TRBD1 (5 bases). Germline CDR1 WSHSY, CDR2 SAAADI. This CDR3 has 12 amino acids. V was shortened by 5 bases and J by 7 bases, with 11 bases between the two germline ends. The CDR3 here is CASSQGGATQYF. As DNA, the CDR3 is TGCGCCAGCAGTCAGGGTGGAGCGACCCAGTACTTC.

This clonotype was found a few times. The V gene is TRBV30, the J gene TRBJ2-5; D remains unclear. Trimming removed 1 base from V and 0 bases from J, with 9 bases in between. Germline CDR1 GTSNPN, CDR2 SVGIG (reference sequence). The CDR3 is 14 residues long. The CDR3 region is CAWSGPKYQETQYF. In DNA, the CDR3 is TGTGCCTGGAGTGGGCCAAAGTACCAAGAGACCCAGTACTTC.

This clonotype has only a few counts. The V gene is TRBV21-1, the J gene TRBJ1-1; the table names TRBD1, a call not compared with the DNA. TRBV21-1 is an annotated pseudogene. The CDR3 is made up of 13 amino acids. This chain's CDR3 is CASKSGLDTEAFF. Written as DNA, the CDR3 is TGTGCCAGCAAATCCGGGTTGGACACTGAAGCTTTCTTT.

The rearrangement uses TRBV7-6 and TRBJ2-1, with TRBD2 identical over 9 bases. The CDR3 extends over 17 amino acids. V shed 0 bases and J 7 bases; nucleotides not matched to a gene: 10. Germline CDR1 is SGHVS and CDR2 is FNYEAQ. CDR3 in DNA: TGTGCCAGCAGCTTAGCAAGTGCGGGGGGGGTTGTAAATGAGCAGTTCTTC. It codes for CASSLASAGGVVNEQFF.

This clonotype showed up just a few times. The gene calls are TRBV20-1 and TRBJ1-5; 7 bases match TRBD1. The CDR3 has 16 residues. Germline CDR1 and CDR2: DFQATT and SNEGSKA (reference sequence). V was clipped by 3 bases and J by 6 bases; unmatched bases: 14. The CDR3 coding sequence is TGCAGTGCTAGTGCCGGGACAGAAACACTGGGTCAGCCCCAGCATTTT. Protein sequence: CSASAGTETLGQPQHF.

The rearrangement links TRBV10-3 to TRBJ1-4; D uncertain. CDR3 size: 15 residues. Deletions cut 0 bases from V and 3 bases from J, with 8 bases between. CDR1 ENHRY and CDR2 SYGVKD come from the germline V gene. The DNA for the CDR3 is TGTGCCATCAGTGAGTCGTTGACCCCTAATGAAAAACTGTTTTTT. Translated, it gives CAISESLTPNEKLFF.

This clonotype has more than one count but fewer than ten. The chain joins TRBV12-3 or TRBV12-4 to TRBJ2-5; no firm D call. Trimming left V 6 bases short and J 6 bases short, with 8 bases between. CDR3 size: 11 residues. CDR3 nucleotides: TGTGCCAGCAGCCGTAGTCAGACCCAGTACTTC. Residues: CASSRSQTQYF.

The J gene is TRBJ1-5, the V gene TRBV7-2; D may be TRBD1 (5 bases). The ends were cut back, 2 bases at V and 7 bases at J, with 12 bases in the middle. The CDR3 length is 14 residues. Germline CDR1 and CDR2: SGHTA and FQGNSA. The CDR3 is CASSLWGGWQPQHF. The DNA for the CDR3 is TGTGCCAGCAGCTTATGGGGGGGTTGGCAGCCCCAGCATTTT. Supplemented by reference TRBV7-2 and TRBJ1-5, the full variable domain reads GAGVSQSPSNKVTEKGKDVELRCDPISGHTALYWYRQSLGQGLEFLIYFQGNSAPDKSGLPSDRFSAERTGGSVSTLTIQRTQQEDSAVYLCASSLWGGWQPQHFGDGTRLSIL.

A few counts support this clonotype. The gene calls are TRBV7-8 and TRBJ2-1, with D perhaps TRBD2 (6 bases). The V gene's germline CDR1 is SGHVS and CDR2 FQNEAQ. The V gene lost 0 bases and the J gene lost 0 bases, with 12 bases spanning the gap. The CDR3 sequence is 17 residues long. The CDR3 DNA sequence: TGTGCCAGCAGCTTAGCGGCGGGGACCAGCTCCTACAATGAGCAGTTCTTC. Translating it yields CASSLAAGTSSYNEQFF.

This clonotype was detected a few times. The V gene is TRBV28, the J gene TRBJ2-1, with TRBD2 matching over 8 bases. The CDR3 is 17 residues long. The V gene's germline CDR1 is MDHEN and CDR2 SYDVKM. Trimming removed 7 bases from V and 4 bases from J; junction bases left unmatched: 15. CDR3 loop: CASTGLTTSDIYNEQFF. The CDR3 bases are TGTGCCAGCACCGGTCTCACGACTAGCGATATATACAATGAGCAGTTCTTC.

The chain uses TRBV7-2 and TRBJ1-4; unclear D gene. CDR1 and CDR2 from the germline V gene are SGHTA and FQGNSA. V gave up 1 base and J gave up 3 bases, with 12 bases separating them. The CDR3 length is 16 residues. The CDR3 is CASSLGFRASNEKLFF. Written as DNA, the CDR3 is TGTGCCAGCAGCTTAGGATTCCGGGCATCTAATGAAAAACTGTTTTTT.

The table lists this clonotype with many counts. V gene TRBV5-1 combines with J gene TRBJ2-3; TRBD2 matches 9 bases. The J segment lost 1 base and the V segment lost 4 bases, leaving 4 bases of the junction unmatched. Germline CDR1 is SGHRS and CDR2 is YFSETQ. The CDR3 length is 15 residues. CDR3 loop: CASSNVAGGTDTQYF. The CDR3 nucleotides read TGCGCCAGCAGCAACGTAGCGGGGGGCACAGATACGCAGTATTTT.

This clonotype has more than one count but fewer than ten. The chain links TRBV20-1 to TRBJ2-3, with 12 bases lining up with TRBD2. Trimming cost V 3 bases and J 1 base; bases outside gene matches: 8. Germline CDR1 reads DFQATT; CDR2 reads SNEGSKA (reference sequence). The CDR3 sequence is 17 residues long. CDR3 amino acids: CSARASGRAGGTDTQYF. Here the CDR3 DNA reads TGCAGTGCTAGGGCTAGCGGGAGGGCCGGCGGCACAGATACGCAGTATTTT.

The chain uses TRBV2 and TRBJ1-1; 7 nucleotides match TRBD1. The CDR3 has 13 amino acids. V gave up 6 bases and J gave up 4 bases; unmatched junction bases: 5. The germline gives CDR1 SNHLY, CDR2 FYNNEI. CDR3 residues: CASSDDRVTEAFF. CDR3 nucleotides: TGTGCCAGCAGCGACGACAGGGTCACTGAAGCTTTCTTT.

V and J are TRBV20-1 and TRBJ2-5, with TRBD2 identical over 11 bases. Trimming removed 6 bases from V and 2 bases from J; junction bases left unmatched: 11. Germline V CDR1 and CDR2: DFQATT, SNEGSKA (reference sequence). The CDR3 totals 16 residues. The CDR3 reads CSASGTSGPEQETQYF. For the CDR3, the DNA is TGCAGTGCGTCCGGGACTAGCGGCCCCGAGCAAGAGACCCAGTACTTC.

This clonotype was counted a few times. This rearrangement joins TRBV6-1 to TRBJ1-4; tentative D call: TRBD1 (5 bases). The germline V gene encodes CDR1 MNHNS and CDR2 SASEGT. CDR3 length: 15 residues. The V end was cut by 5 bases, the J end by 3 bases, with 13 bases between. CDR3 coding DNA: TGTGCCAGCAGTCAACGGGGGGGTGCTAATGAAAAACTGTTTTTT. Amino acids: CASSQRGGANEKLFF.

This clonotype was seen a few times. The chain uses TRBV19 and TRBJ2-2, with D possibly matching TRBD1 (6 bases). CDR3 length: 14 amino acids. The V gene's germline CDR1 is LNHDA and CDR2 SQIVND (reference sequence). Trimming took 3 bases from V and 1 from J, leaving 6 bases between them. CDR3 in amino acids: CASSMGQNTGELFF. The CDR3 bases are TGTGCCAGTAGTATGGGACAGAACACCGGGGAGCTGTTTTTT.

This rearrangement joins TRBV6-5 to TRBJ2-6; no reliable D call. The CDR3 runs to 14 residues. Trimming took off 4 bases at V and 0 bases at J, with 4 bases between the two ends. Looked up from germline, CDR1 is MNHEY and CDR2 is SVGAGI. The CDR3 nucleotides read TGTGCCAGCAGTTCTTTCTCTGGGGCCAACGTCCTGACTTTC. Protein sequence: CASSSFSGANVLTF.

Regarding this clonotype: Germline and junction disagree at one end, which may indicate a read error. The chain carries TRBV4-2 and TRBJ1-4; D might be TRBD1 (6 bases). Germline values: CDR1 LGHNA, CDR2 YNFKEQ. The CDR3 is 16 amino acids. CDR3 nucleotide sequence: TGTGCCACCAGCCAAGATGGCAGGGGATATAATGAAAAACTGTTTTTT. It codes for CATSQDGRGYNEKLFF.

This rearrangement joins TRBV7-2 to TRBJ2-1; D not certain. Germline V gene sequence: CDR1 SGHTA, CDR2 FQGNSA. V was shortened by 1 base and J by 4 bases, with 11 bases between the two germline ends. There are 15 residues in the CDR3. CDR3 coding DNA: TGTGCCAGCAGCTTAGACGGAGTAGGGTACAATGAGCAGTTCTTC. Its protein product is CASSLDGVGYNEQFF.

This clonotype appeared many times. The chain uses TRBV5-6 and TRBJ1-1; D gene ambiguous. V was clipped by 4 bases and J by 0 bases, with 1 base between them. Germline V gene data show CDR1 as SGHDT and CDR2 as YYEEEE. The CDR3 extends over 11 amino acids. This chain's CDR3 is CASSVNTEAFF. As DNA, the CDR3 is TGTGCCAGCAGCGTGAACACTGAAGCTTTCTTT.

The rearrangement links TRBV5-1 to TRBJ1-1; unclear D gene. CDR1 and CDR2 (germline): SGHRS, YFSETQ. The CDR3 runs to 12 residues. Trimming removed 4 bases from V and 7 bases from J, with 11 bases in between. The CDR3 protein is CASSVGPREAFF. CDR3 nucleotides: TGCGCCAGCAGCGTTGGACCCCGTGAAGCTTTCTTT.

The sample holds a few counts of this clonotype. J is TRBJ1-5 and V is TRBV10-3; D not certain. Germline lookup yields CDR1 ENHRY and CDR2 SYGVKD. The CDR3 is 13 residues long. Trimming cost V 4 bases and J 0 bases, with 4 bases left between them. CDR3 amino acids: CAISGNSNQPQHF. CDR3 coding DNA: TGTGCCATCAGTGGAAATAGCAATCAGCCCCAGCATTTT.

The table lists this clonotype with many counts. This sequence joins TRBV7-6 and TRBJ2-5; D unresolved. The germline V gene encodes CDR1 SGHVS and CDR2 FNYEAQ. V was trimmed by 5 bases and J by 4 bases, leaving 11 bases between them. There are 13 residues in the CDR3. CDR3 protein: CASSRDFGETQYF. The CDR3 DNA follows: TGTGCCAGCAGCAGGGATTTCGGAGAGACCCAGTACTTC.

The chain combines TRBV5-1 with TRBJ1-1; D is ambiguous. The V end was cut by 4 bases, the J end by 6 bases, with 13 bases between. The germline CDR1 and CDR2 sequences are SGHRS and YFSETQ. The CDR3 spans 13 residues. CDR3 DNA: TGCGCCAGCAGCCCCAGAGAAGGCGCTGAAGCTTTCTTT. Translated: CASSPREGAEAFF.

This clonotype was seen only a few times. The J gene is TRBJ2-2, the V gene TRBV11-2, with D perhaps TRBD2 (6 bases). Per the germline V gene, CDR1 is SGHAT and CDR2 is FQNNGV. V lost 5 bases and J lost 5, with 12 bases in between. CDR3 length equals 14 residues. The CDR3 sequence is CASSTSAGTGELFF. The CDR3 nucleotides are TGTGCCAGCAGCACTTCTGCGGGGACCGGGGAGCTGTTTTTT.